Included here is one T cell receptor beta chain sequence, with context. The antigen remains unidentified. This sample is drawn from a study of cytomegalovirus exposure and HLA in healthy donors. Study observations and caveats: Cytomegalovirus association was listed for around 180 TCR beta chains.

CDR3 size: 16 residues. CDR1 is SGDLS, CDR2 YYNGEE, per germline. V gave up 1 base and J gave up 3 bases; unmatched junction bases: 5. Researchers ran the PCR with 60 Vbeta and 13 Jbeta primers. Only in-frame clones appear in the TCRdb table, and some are missing; sequencing was by immunoSEQ multiplex PCR. The sample holds over 150,000 clones, roughly 79% seen once. The source of this sequence is a woman aged 45-65 years in good health and CMV-seronegative. Sequenced input: PBMCs. J is TRBJ2-7 and V is TRBV9, with TRBD2 matching 12 bases. The CDR3 is CASSVSGLAGLYEQYF. The CDR3 DNA is TGTGCCAGCAGCGTATCCGGACTAGCGGGGCTCTACGAGCAGTACTTC.